This T cell receptor beta chain is drawn from a study of cytomegalovirus exposure and HLA in healthy donors. The CDR3 consists of 15 residues. Germline CDR1 and CDR2: MNHEY and SVGAGI. Study-wide findings and caveats: The authors confirmed in vitro that a few CMV-associated chains were specific for CMV antigens. Sequencing likely generated an artifact that appeared as a cluster of highly shared sequence variants.

As concerns this clone: The antigen is unknown. Germline and junction disagree at one end, which may indicate a read error.

It was with 60 Vbeta and 13 Jbeta primers that the PCR ran. Produced via immunoSEQ multiplex PCR; TCRdb's table is partial and in-frame only. The data show tens of thousands of clones, around 80% seen once. The rearrangement links TRBV6-5 to TRBJ1-2; 7 bases fit TRBD1. The sequence derives from a woman between 50 and 59 years old in good health and CMV-seropositive. Sequencing was performed on PBMCs. The DNA of the CDR3 is TGTGCCAACAGTAGGGGACAGCCCGGCGGATATGGCTACACCTTC. Protein sequence: CANSRGQPGGYGYTF.